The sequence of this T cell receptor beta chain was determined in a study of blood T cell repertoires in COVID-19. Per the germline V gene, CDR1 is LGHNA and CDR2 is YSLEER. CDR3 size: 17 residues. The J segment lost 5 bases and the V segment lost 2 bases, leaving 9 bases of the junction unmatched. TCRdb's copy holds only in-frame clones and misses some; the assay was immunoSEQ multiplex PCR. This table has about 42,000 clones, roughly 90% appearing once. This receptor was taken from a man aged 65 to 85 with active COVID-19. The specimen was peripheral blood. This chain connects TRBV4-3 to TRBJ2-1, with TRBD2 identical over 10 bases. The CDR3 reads CASSQIGSGRVNNEQFF. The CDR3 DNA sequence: TGCGCCAGCAGCCAAATTGGGAGCGGGAGGGTAAACAATGAGCAGTTCTTC.